This TCR beta chain was identified during a study of identical twins. Whole-study results and caveats: Alpha sequences that were out-of-frame and twin-shared showed an excess of low generation probability. With monozygotic twins, out-of-frame TCR alpha sharing exceeded what models estimated.

A single record per CDR3 protein comes from TCRdb applying MiXCR to the 5' RACE reads. The table includes a few hundred thousand distinct CDR3 sequences, about 12% detected once. A remark on this clonotype: Antigen: not known.

The CDR3 totals 16 residues. Trimming took 0 bases from V and 3 from J, leaving 16 bases between them. The germline CDR1 and CDR2 sequences are SGHDT and YYEEEE. Separately, the same data were catalogued under a study of yellow fever vaccine responses in identical twins. As that report states: Reported findings indicate that twins' vaccine T cell responses seemed partially convergent, partially personalized.

What was sequenced was CD8+ T cells sorted from blood. The chain employs TRBV5-6 and TRBJ2-7; D is ambiguous. The source is a woman aged 18-29 years in good health. CDR3 in amino acids: CASSLGAIHYNYEQYF. As DNA, the CDR3 is TGTGCCAGCAGCTTGGGGGCCATACACTATAACTACGAGCAGTACTTC.